Listed here are 28 T cell receptor beta chains from one sample, sequenced in a study of technical replicates of blood from a handful of donors. Some clones are missing from TCRdb's copy, which holds only in-frame ones; the method was immunoSEQ multiplex PCR. Of roughly 60,000 clones in the sample, around nine tenths were seen once. The sequenced sample consisted of PBMCs. These receptors originate from a human donor in good health. Some clones in this sample may be carry-over from other donors' samples.

The rearrangement uses TRBV7-9 and TRBJ1-5; the match to TRBD1 covers 8 bases. CDR3 length: 16 amino acids. V was pared by 5 bases and J by 1 base, with 7 bases of the junction left unmatched. In germline, CDR1 is SEHNR, CDR2 FQNEAQ (reference sequence). CDR3 region: CASSTGQGDSNQPQHF. CDR3 DNA: TGTGCCAGCAGCACTGGACAGGGCGACAGCAATCAGCCCCAGCATTTT.

The CDR3 DNA reads as TGTGCCAGTACACCCCCGGGCGAGGGGGGGGGTAACTATGGCTACACCTTC. Protein product: CASTPPGEGGGNYGYTF. The gene calls are TRBV19 and TRBJ1-2; weak D call: TRBD1 (6 bases). Germline CDR1 is LNHDA and CDR2 is SQIVND (reference sequence). V lost 7 bases and J 1 base, leaving 22 bases between the germline ends. This CDR3 has 17 residues.

The chain combines TRBV5-1 with TRBJ1-4; D call uncertain. This CDR3 is built from 18 residues. V was clipped by 0 bases and J by 3 bases, with 18 bases between them. CDR1 and CDR2 (germline): SGHRS, YFSETQ. CDR3 in amino acids: CASSLGASWGGANEKLFF. Here the CDR3 DNA reads TGCGCCAGCAGCTTGGGGGCATCATGGGGAGGCGCTAATGAAAAACTGTTTTTT. The full variable domain, its missing parts supplied by reference TRBV5-1 and TRBJ1-4, is KAGVTQTPRYLIKTRGQQVTLSCSPISGHRSVSWYQQTPGQGLQFLFEYFSETQRNKGNFPGRFSGRQFSNSRSEMNVSTLELGDSALYLCASSLGASWGGANEKLFFGSGTQLSVL.

This CDR3 reads CSGRPIDRDHGYTF. CDR3 bases: TGCAGCGGTAGGCCCATAGACAGGGATCATGGCTACACCTTC. This chain uses TRBV29-1 with TRBJ1-2, with 7 positions matching TRBD1. The germline gives CDR1 SQVTM, CDR2 ANQGSEA. J lost 6 bases, V lost 7 bases, and 14 bases had no gene match. The CDR3 spans 14 residues.

The J gene is TRBJ2-3, the V gene TRBV5-4; 9 bases are a match to TRBD2. This CDR3 is 15 amino acids long. Trimming removed 3 bases from V and 5 bases from J; junction bases left unmatched: 7. CDR1 is SGHNT and CDR2 is YYREEE in the germline V gene (reference sequence). This CDR3 reads CASSSPGLAIDTQYF. CDR3 DNA sequence: TGTGCCAGCAGCTCTCCGGGACTAGCTATAGATACGCAGTATTTT.

The chain joins TRBV5-5 to TRBJ2-5, with 8 nucleotides matching TRBD1. This CDR3 spans 13 amino acids. Per germline, CDR1 SGHKS and CDR2 YYEKEE (reference sequence). Unmatched junction bases numbered 5, after V lost 5 bases and J lost 5 bases. CDR3 sequence reads: CASSFRQGETQYF. CDR3 sequence (DNA): TGTGCCAGCAGTTTTCGACAGGGGGAGACCCAGTACTTC.

This clone was seen ten or more times. Other DNA sequences in the sample encode the same CDR3. This chain joins TRBV6-5 and TRBJ2-7; 11 nucleotides align to TRBD2. The CDR3 spans 15 residues. V lost 2 bases, J lost 1 base, and 1 base stayed unmatched. Germline V gene data show CDR1 as MNHEY and CDR2 as SVGAGI. CDR3 DNA sequence: TGTGCCAGCAGTTACACTAGCGGGAGTTCCTACGAGCAGTACTTC. This gives the protein CASSYTSGSSYEQYF.

V is TRBV25-1 and J is TRBJ2-3; 14 bases are a match to TRBD2. The V and J ends lost 1 base and 7 bases, in that order; junction bases with no gene match: 10. This CDR3 has 18 amino acids. Germline CDR1 MGHDK, CDR2 SYGVNS. The CDR3 DNA reads TGTGCCAGCAGTGAATCCACACTGACTAGCGGGAGGGCATATACGCAGTATTTT. Protein: CASSESTLTSGRAYTQYF.

This chain connects TRBV5-1 to TRBJ2-1; weak D call: TRBD1 (6 bases). The germline V and J ends were trimmed by 5 bases and 8 bases, with 17 bases remaining between them. The CDR3 spans 14 residues. The germline V gene encodes CDR1 SGHRS and CDR2 YFSETQ. The CDR3 nucleotides are TGCGCCAGCAGTCCGTTGGGGGCTGGGGATGAGCAGTTCTTC. Amino acid sequence: CASSPLGAGDEQFF. Filled out from reference TRBV5-1 and TRBJ2-1, the complete variable domain reads KAGVTQTPRYLIKTRGQQVTLSCSPISGHRSVSWYQQTPGQGLQFLFEYFSETQRNKGNFPGRFSGRQFSNSRSEMNVSTLELGDSALYLCASSPLGAGDEQFFGPGTRLTVL.

The chain carries TRBV7-9 and TRBJ2-7; TRBD1 agrees at 9 bases. V lost 8 bases and J lost 0; bases outside the gene matches: 2. The CDR3 is 13 amino acids. Germline V gives CDR1 SEHNR, CDR2 FQNEAQ (reference sequence). CDR3 loop: CASGDRDSYEQYF. Here the CDR3 DNA reads TGTGCCAGCGGGGACAGGGACTCCTACGAGCAGTACTTC. The full variable domain, its missing parts supplied by reference TRBV7-9 and TRBJ2-7, is DTGVSQNPRHKITKRGQNVTFRCDPISEHNRLYWYRQTLGQGPEFLTYFQNEAQLEKSRLLSDRFSAERPKGSFSTLEIQRTEQGDSAMYLCASGDRDSYEQYFGPGTRLTVT.

The J gene is TRBJ2-7, the V gene TRBV5-1; tentative D call: TRBD2 (7 bases). The CDR3 sequence is 15 residues long. The germline V gene has CDR1 SGHRS and CDR2 YFSETQ. The germline V and J ends were trimmed by 0 bases and 4 bases, with 14 bases remaining between them. The CDR3 loop reads CASSLEGGPHYEQYF. In DNA form, the CDR3 reads TGCGCCAGCAGCTTGGAGGGGGGGCCGCATTACGAGCAGTACTTC.

This clone was seen a few times. The genes are TRBV19 and TRBJ1-5, with 8 positions matching TRBD1. CDR3 size: 17 residues. Germline CDR1 LNHDA, CDR2 SQIVND (reference sequence). Losses at the gene ends were 7 bases for V and 3 bases for J; bases not matched to a gene: 14. The CDR3: CASTAGAGGIVNQPQHF. CDR3 sequence (DNA): TGTGCCAGTACTGCAGGGGCAGGGGGCATTGTCAATCAGCCCCAGCATTTT.

The CDR3 spells CASSYSLLTGNGYTF. CDR3 DNA: TGTGCCAGCAGTTACTCCCTCCTGACAGGGAACGGCTACACCTTC. This chain connects TRBV6-5 to TRBJ1-2; 7 positions agree with TRBD1. CDR1 and CDR2 from the germline V gene are MNHEY and SVGAGI. Unmatched junction bases numbered 9, after V lost 0 bases and J lost 8 bases. The CDR3 is 15 amino acids.

The CDR3 sequence is CASRATFGIDSYEQYF. The CDR3 DNA is TGTGCCAGCAGAGCGACATTCGGGATCGACTCCTACGAGCAGTACTTC. The chain employs TRBV7-2 and TRBJ2-7; possibly TRBD2 for D (5 bases). This CDR3 is built from 16 residues. The V gene lost 6 bases and the J gene lost 0 bases, with 18 bases spanning the gap. Germline V gives CDR1 SGHTA, CDR2 FQGNSA.

The J gene is TRBJ1-1, the V gene TRBV12-5; 8 bases map to TRBD1. Trimming cost V 5 bases and J 8 bases; bases outside gene matches: 4. This CDR3 is built from 12 residues. Germline loops: CDR1 LGHNT, CDR2 FRNRAP. The CDR3 DNA reads TGTGCTAGTGGTCTTCGGGACAGGGAAGCTTTCTTT. This encodes CASGLRDREAFF.

The chain is built from TRBV12-5 and TRBJ2-1; D remains unclear. Germline CDR1 is LGHNT and CDR2 is FRNRAP. Trimming left V 0 bases short and J 0 bases short, with 6 bases between. The CDR3 has 15 residues. CDR3 amino acids: CASGLVEASYNEQFF. The DNA for the CDR3 is TGTGCTAGTGGTTTGGTCGAAGCCTCCTACAATGAGCAGTTCTTC.

In its sample, this clone was seen a few times. This chain joins TRBV6-5 and TRBJ1-1, with D possibly TRBD1 on 6 matching bases. There are 13 residues in the CDR3. CDR1 and CDR2 from the germline V gene are MNHEY and SVGAGI. V shed 6 bases and J shed 5 bases, with 13 bases lying between them. CDR3 DNA: TGTGCCAGCAGCAGGGGCGAGGAGACTGAAGCTTTCTTT. This codes for CASSRGEETEAFF.

This clone appeared a few times. The rearrangement joins TRBV2 to TRBJ2-2; possibly TRBD2 for D (6 bases). The CDR3 has 15 residues. V was cut by 6 bases and J by 4 bases, with 15 bases left in between. Germline V gene data show CDR1 as SNHLY and CDR2 as FYNNEI. CDR3 in amino acids: CASSSTGLITGELFF. In nucleotides, the CDR3 is TGTGCCAGCAGCTCTACGGGACTGATCACCGGGGAGCTGTTTTTT.

This clone showed up just once. The gene calls are TRBV6-1 and TRBJ2-5, with TRBD1 matching over 8 bases. CDR3 length: 15 residues. Germline-derived CDR1 and CDR2 are MNHNS and SASEGT. V shed 2 bases and J 4 bases; nucleotides not matched to a gene: 6. CDR3 amino acids: CASSEWVRGRETQYF. The CDR3 coding sequence is TGTGCCAGCAGTGAATGGGTCAGGGGGCGAGAGACCCAGTACTTC.

Only a few counts were recorded for this clone. The gene calls are TRBV25-1 and TRBJ1-1; tentative D call: TRBD1 (5 bases). In germline, CDR1 is MGHDK, CDR2 SYGVNS. V lost 1 base to trimming and J lost 4 bases, with 13 bases between them. CDR3 length: 15 residues. The CDR3 spells CASSESAQGGTEAFF. CDR3 nucleotides: TGTGCCAGCAGTGAATCGGCTCAGGGAGGCACTGAAGCTTTCTTT.

The chain links TRBV27 to TRBJ2-3; tentative D call: TRBD1 (6 bases). Germline CDR1 MNHEY, CDR2 SMNVEV (reference sequence). This CDR3 contains 13 residues. V lost 7 bases and J 2 bases, leaving 10 bases between the germline ends. The CDR3 loop reads CASTRDTTDTQYF. CDR3 nucleotides: TGTGCCAGCACCCGGGACACCACAGATACGCAGTATTTT.

The chain employs TRBV7-2 and TRBJ2-7; TRBD1 aligns across 7 bases. V was clipped by 5 bases and J by 4 bases; unmatched bases: 8. The germline CDR1 and CDR2 sequences are SGHTA and FQGNSA. This CDR3 is built from 14 residues. This chain's CDR3 is CASSARQGLYEQYF. The DNA of the CDR3 is TGTGCCAGCAGCGCCAGACAGGGTTTGTACGAGCAGTACTTC. Together with reference TRBV7-2 and TRBJ2-7, the CDR3 gives the full variable domain: GAGVSQSPSNKVTEKGKDVELRCDPISGHTALYWYRQSLGQGLEFLIYFQGNSAPDKSGLPSDRFSAERTGGSVSTLTIQRTQQEDSAVYLCASSARQGLYEQYFGPGTRLTVT.

The V gene is TRBV9, the J gene TRBJ1-1, with D possibly being TRBD1 (6 bases). This CDR3 spans 13 amino acids. The V end was cut by 4 bases, the J end by 1 base, with 8 bases between. In germline, CDR1 is SGDLS, CDR2 YYNGEE. DNA of the CDR3: TGTGCCAGCAGCCCACAGGGGAACACTGAAGCTTTCTTT. Translating gives CASSPQGNTEAFF. The variable domain in full, with the rest retrieved from reference TRBV9 and TRBJ1-1, is DSGVTQTPKHLITATGQRVTLRCSPRSGDLSVYWYQQSLDQGLQFLIQYYNGEERAKGNILERFSAQQFPDLHSELNLSSLELGDSALYFCASSPQGNTEAFFGQGTRLTVV.

The chain recombines TRBV11-1 with TRBJ2-7; a weak D match, TRBD2 (6 bases). Trimming removed 1 base at V and 3 bases at J, with 10 bases between. The CDR3 contains 14 residues. Germline assignment: CDR1 SGHAT and CDR2 FQDESV (reference sequence). The CDR3 spells CASSLGGGFYEQYF. In DNA form, the CDR3 reads TGTGCCAGCAGCTTAGGGGGAGGCTTCTACGAGCAGTACTTC.

The rearrangement links TRBV7-3 to TRBJ2-3; D perhaps matches TRBD2 (5 bases). CDR1 SGHTA and CDR2 FQGTGA come from the germline V gene. V was shortened by 5 bases and J by 6 bases, with 15 bases between the two germline ends. The CDR3 consists of 14 residues. The CDR3 sequence: CASSLAGASDTQYF. The CDR3 DNA sequence: TGTGCCAGCAGCCTTGCGGGCGCATCTGATACGCAGTATTTT.

This rearrangement joins TRBV6-5 to TRBJ1-6, with 7 bases identical to TRBD1. J lost 7 bases, V lost 0 bases, and 3 bases had no gene match. The germline V gene has CDR1 MNHEY and CDR2 SVGAGI. The CDR3 length is 15 residues. The CDR3: CASSYSTGRNSPLHF. The CDR3 coding sequence is TGTGCCAGCAGTTACTCGACAGGGAGAAATTCACCCCTCCACTTT.

The V gene is TRBV9, the J gene TRBJ2-1; D unresolved. Germline V gives CDR1 SGDLS, CDR2 YYNGEE. Trimming stripped 0 bases from V and 5 bases from J, with 6 bases between. The CDR3 consists of 13 residues. This CDR3 reads CASSVGGNNEQFF. CDR3 coding DNA: TGTGCCAGCAGCGTAGGAGGAAACAATGAGCAGTTCTTC.

This chain links TRBV9 with TRBJ1-1, with unresolved D. CDR1 is SGDLS, CDR2 YYNGEE, per germline. V was pared by 3 bases and J by 1 base, with 13 bases between. The CDR3 spans 15 residues. The CDR3 DNA sequence: TGTGCCAGCAGCGCCCACGCGGCAGAGAACACTGAAGCTTTCTTT. Amino acids: CASSAHAAENTEAFF.